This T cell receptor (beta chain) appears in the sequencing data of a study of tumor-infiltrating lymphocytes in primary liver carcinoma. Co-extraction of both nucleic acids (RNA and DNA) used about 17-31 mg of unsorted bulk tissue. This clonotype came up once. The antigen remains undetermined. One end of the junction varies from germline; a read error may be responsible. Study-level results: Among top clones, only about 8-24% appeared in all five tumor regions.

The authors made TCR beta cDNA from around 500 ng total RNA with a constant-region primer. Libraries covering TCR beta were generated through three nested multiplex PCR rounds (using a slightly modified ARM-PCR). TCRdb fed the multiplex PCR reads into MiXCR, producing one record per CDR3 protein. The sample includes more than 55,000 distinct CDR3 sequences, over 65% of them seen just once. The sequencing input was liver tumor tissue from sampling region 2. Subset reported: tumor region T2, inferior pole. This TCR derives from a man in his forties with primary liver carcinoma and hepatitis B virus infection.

CDR3 sequence reads: CAIGKWDDTGELFF. The CDR3 DNA reads TGTGCCATCGGGAAGTGGGACGACACCGGTGAGCTGTTTTTT. This chain joins TRBV10-3 and TRBJ2-2, with D possibly called TRBD1 or TRBD2 (5 bases each). The CDR3 extends over 14 amino acids. The germline V gene encodes CDR1 ENHRY and CDR2 SYGVKD.